This T cell receptor (beta chain) is from a study of metastatic and nonmetastatic thyroid tumors. The wider study: For malignant and benign thyroid patients, tumor or nodule tissue and blood were the sources whose repertoires were compared.

Thyroid surgery was performed in patients who had received no treatment beforehand. Notes on the study in general: Relative to benign nodules, malignant thyroid tumors were reportedly characterized by significantly elevated TCR beta diversity in blood and tumor.

Germline-derived CDR1 and CDR2 are MNHNS and SASEGT. This CDR3 is 15 amino acids long. Trimming removed 2 bases at V and 2 bases at J, with 7 bases between. To note about this clone: Its antigen is not identified.

In the original workflow: Clinicopathological groups of papillary thyroid cancer showed CDR3 differences that were used to build a distant-metastasis classifier. Via MiXCR, TCRdb re-called the PCR reads. The V and J calls shown here were made by TCRdb, not taken from the authors' results. The sample yields some 60,000 clones, roughly 29% seen once. This TCR was recovered from a female donor with papillary thyroid cancer or a benign thyroid nodule (not recorded which). Some clones in this sample may be carry-over from other donors' samples. Sequences were obtained from blood. The chain is built from TRBV6-1 and TRBJ2-6; D is ambiguous. Here the CDR3 reads CASSEQSAGANVLTF. DNA for the CDR3: TGTGCCAGCAGTGAACAGAGCGCTGGGGCCAACGTCCTGACTTTC.